This passage covers 8 T cell receptor beta chains from one sample sequenced in a study of OX40 agonist ivuxolimab in advanced cancers. TCRdb's copy holds only in-frame clones and misses some; the assay was immunoSEQ multiplex PCR. The sample carries 23,000 or so clones, less than 90% recorded once. The sequences come from CD4+ or CD8+ T cells sorted from blood, collected in a trial of the OX40 agonist ivuxolimab. These TCRs come from an adult with an advanced solid tumor such as melanoma, head and neck, liver or kidney cancer.

The chain recombines TRBV30 with TRBJ2-7, with a weak D call TRBD2 (5 bases). Per the germline V gene, CDR1 is GTSNPN and CDR2 is SVGIG (reference sequence). The germline V and J ends were trimmed by 0 bases and 0 bases, with 12 bases remaining between them. This CDR3 spans 15 amino acids. As DNA, the CDR3 is TGTGCCTGGAGTGTACTAGGAGTAAGCTCCTACGAGCAGTACTTC. Translation: CAWSVLGVSSYEQYF.

This clone was detected a few times. The chain links TRBV19 to TRBJ1-6, with D possibly TRBD1 on 5 matching bases. Germline V CDR1 and CDR2: LNHDA, SQIVND (reference sequence). The CDR3 has 12 amino acids. V shed 10 bases and J shed 9 bases, with 13 bases lying between them. CDR3 coding DNA: TGTGCCACAGCAGGGATGGCTTCACCCCTCCACTTT. Protein product: CATAGMASPLHF.

The chain uses TRBV19 and TRBJ2-5, with 9 bases lining up with TRBD1. The junction had 10 bases not matched to a gene; V was cut back by 5 bases and J by 3 bases. The CDR3 covers 16 residues. CDR1 LNHDA and CDR2 SQIVND come from the germline V gene (reference sequence). The DNA for the CDR3 is TGTGCCAGTAGTCCCCAGACAGGGGGTAGGAAAGAGACCCAGTACTTC. It codes for CASSPQTGGRKETQYF.

This chain connects TRBV15 to TRBJ1-4, with D hard to call. V shed 1 base and J shed 3 bases, with 9 bases lying between them. This CDR3 comprises 15 residues. Germline CDR1 is LNHNV and CDR2 is YYDKDF (reference sequence). The CDR3, as DNA: TGTGCCACCAGCAGAGCTGGAAGGCCTAATGAAAAACTGTTTTTT. It yields the protein CATSRAGRPNEKLFF.

This chain connects TRBV9 to TRBJ1-1, with D uncertain. Germline V gives CDR1 SGDLS, CDR2 YYNGEE. With 4 bases removed from V and 1 base from J, the gap between germline ends came to 11 bases. This CDR3 spans 14 amino acids. The CDR3 spells CASSPRRANTEAFF. CDR3 nucleotide sequence: TGTGCCAGCAGCCCAAGACGGGCGAACACTGAAGCTTTCTTT.

The chain recombines TRBV5-1 with TRBJ1-2; D remains unclear. The CDR3 is 15 residues long. V lost 0 bases, J lost 5 bases, and 14 bases lay in between. Germline V gene data show CDR1 as SGHRS and CDR2 as YFSETQ. The CDR3 sequence: CASSLAEAGPYGYTF. DNA of the CDR3: TGCGCCAGCAGCTTGGCCGAGGCCGGCCCATATGGCTACACCTTC.

The chain links TRBV5-4 to TRBJ2-3, with 8 bases that match TRBD1. CDR1 and CDR2 (germline): SGHNT, YYREEE (reference sequence). The CDR3 has 14 amino acids. V was pared by 3 bases and J by 2 bases, with 2 bases of the junction left unmatched. CDR3 in amino acids: CASSWTGPTDTQYF. In DNA form, the CDR3 reads TGTGCCAGCAGCTGGACAGGGCCCACAGATACGCAGTATTTT.

The chain joins TRBV19 to TRBJ1-4; possibly TRBD1 for D (6 bases). The V gene lost 0 bases and the J gene lost 6 bases, with 11 bases spanning the gap. The germline gives CDR1 LNHDA, CDR2 SQIVND (reference sequence). The CDR3 extends over 15 amino acids. The CDR3 here is CASSIDRDTYEKLFF. DNA for the CDR3: TGTGCCAGTAGTATAGACCGGGACACCTATGAAAAACTGTTTTTT.